The rows below give T cell receptor beta chains drawn from one sample of a study of cytomegalovirus exposure and HLA in healthy donors. Repertoires were generated with immunoSEQ multiplex PCR, while TCRdb's copy carries only in-frame clones and drops some. Counted here are about 58,000 clones, roughly 90% occurring once; the ten biggest clones make up 1% to 1.2%. The sequenced sample consisted of PBMCs. These receptors were obtained from a man in his late teens or twenties in good health and CMV-seronegative. CDR3s include the opening cysteine and the closing phenylalanine or tryptophan.

V	J	CDR3
TRBV10-3	TRBJ2-1	CAISGTSGRNNEQFF
TRBV7-9	TRBJ2-5	CASSSRQGPGAQYF
TRBV19	TRBJ2-1	CASSATSAYYNEQFF
TRBV29-1	TRBJ2-1	CSARRGDIEQFF
TRBV29-1	TRBJ1-1	CSVGGDTVEAFF
TRBV23-1	TRBJ2-3	CASSQSTLAESHTDTQYF
TRBV6-1	TRBJ2-7	CASSEFSNRDYEQYF
TRBV11-3	TRBJ2-2	CASTAGEAGELFF
TRBV10-3	TRBJ2-1	CAISDSMDRYSYNEQFF
TRBV11-2	TRBJ2-3	CASSLRLVQADTQYF
TRBV2	TRBJ2-5	CASSRGPLKETQYF
TRBV9	TRBJ2-7	CASSPDGGPHEQYF
TRBV10-3	TRBJ1-1	CAITSREGLNTEAFF
TRBV19	TRBJ2-7	CASSNGGQGGEQYF
TRBV29-1	TRBJ2-4	CSVEDPLRRLRYF
TRBV28	TRBJ1-2	CASSLTDRDGYTF
TRBV19	TRBJ1-1	CASTRNTDTEAFF
TRBV5-1	TRBJ2-7	CASSAKRVIAGPNSHYEQYF
TRBV11-2	TRBJ2-3	CASRGRADTQYF
TRBV14	TRBJ2-7	CASSQAGTGGKKYF
TRBV19	TRBJ1-2	CASSILKQGWDGYTF
TRBV11-3	TRBJ2-7	CASSLHPDLSYEQYF
TRBV9	TRBJ2-3	CASSETGTNTDTQYF
TRBV4-3	TRBJ2-1	CASSQDPLAGSNEQFF
TRBV28	TRBJ2-1	CASSLRTSLEHPYNEQFF
TRBV10-1	TRBJ2-7	CASSVGLVRSYEQYF